Shown below are 19 T cell receptor beta chains from a single sample sequenced in a study of blood T cell repertoires in COVID-19. Clones were read by immunoSEQ multiplex PCR, and TCRdb kept only the in-frame ones, dropping some. This sample has over 400,000 clones, with roughly 91% found just once. Sequencing input: peripheral blood. The source is a woman aged 45-65 years with COVID-19, enrolled during active disease.

Worth noting for this clone: This sample includes further DNA sequences coding for the same CDR3. The CDR3 region is CASSHRDTEAFF. CDR3 nucleotide sequence: TGTGCCAGCAGCCATCGAGACACTGAAGCTTTCTTT. This chain connects TRBV6-5 to TRBJ1-1; D gene uncertain. The length of the CDR3 is 12 residues. Trimming cost V 6 bases and J 3 bases, with 8 bases left between them. From germline, CDR1 is MNHEY and CDR2 SVGAGI.

This clone was recorded a few times. This CDR3 reads CASSLDGRGSYNEQFF. The CDR3 nucleotides are TGTGCCAGCAGCTTGGATGGTAGGGGCTCCTACAATGAGCAGTTCTTC. The chain couples TRBV5-5 to TRBJ2-1; the D gene is possibly TRBD1 (5 bases). This CDR3 has 16 residues. The V end was cut by 0 bases, the J end by 0 bases, with 10 bases between. CDR1 SGHKS and CDR2 YYEKEE come from the germline V gene (reference sequence).

This clone was counted a few times. The gene calls are TRBV10-1 and TRBJ2-2; D is perhaps TRBD2 (5 bases). Trimming took 4 bases from V and 5 from J, leaving 8 bases between them. Germline V gives CDR1 WNHNN, CDR2 SYGVQD (reference sequence). The CDR3 has 13 residues. DNA of the CDR3: TGCGCCAGCAGTGTTCAGCGGACCGGGGAGCTGTTTTTT. Protein sequence: CASSVQRTGELFF.

Here the CDR3 DNA reads TGCGCCAGCAGCCCAGCATTGACAACATACGATGGCTACACCTTC. Its protein product is CASSPALTTYDGYTF. The gene calls are TRBV4-1 and TRBJ1-2, with unresolved D. Germline CDR1 is MGHRA and CDR2 is YSYEKL. The CDR3 spans 15 residues. V was shortened by 4 bases and J by 6 bases, with 18 bases between the two germline ends.

The chain combines TRBV5-1 with TRBJ1-5; 8 bases line up with TRBD1. This CDR3 has 17 residues. The J segment lost 0 bases and the V segment lost 0 bases, leaving 5 bases of the junction unmatched. CDR1 and CDR2 from the germline V gene are SGHRS and YFSETQ. The CDR3: CASSLADRADSNQPQHF. In DNA, the CDR3 is TGCGCCAGCAGCTTGGCGGACAGGGCGGATAGCAATCAGCCCCAGCATTTT. The full variable domain, rest sourced from reference TRBV5-1 and TRBJ1-5, is KAGVTQTPRYLIKTRGQQVTLSCSPISGHRSVSWYQQTPGQGLQFLFEYFSETQRNKGNFPGRFSGRQFSNSRSEMNVSTLELGDSALYLCASSLADRADSNQPQHFGDGTRLSIL.

CDR3 region: CASRLQSSGANVLTF. Here the CDR3 DNA reads TGTGCCAGTAGGCTACAGAGCTCTGGGGCCAACGTCCTGACTTTC. The J gene is TRBJ2-6, the V gene TRBV19; D gene unclear. Germline-derived CDR1 and CDR2 are LNHDA and SQIVND (reference sequence). The CDR3 totals 15 residues. Trimming removed 6 bases at V and 0 bases at J, with 9 bases between.

A few counts support this clone. V gene TRBV18 combines with J gene TRBJ1-6, with D perhaps matching TRBD1 (5 bases). Germline CDR1 reads KGHSH; CDR2 reads LQKENI. Trimming took 4 bases from V and 8 from J, leaving 12 bases between them. The CDR3 has 14 amino acids. The CDR3 DNA reads TGTGCCAGCTCACGTCAGGGAGGGGATTCACCCCTCCACTTT. Protein: CASSRQGGDSPLHF. The full variable domain, with the rest looked up from reference TRBV18 and TRBJ1-6, is NAGVMQNPRHLVRRRGQEARLRCSPMKGHSHVYWYRQLPEEGLKFMVYLQKENIIDESGMPKERFSAEFPKEGPSILRIQQVVRGDSAAYFCASSRQGGDSPLHFGNGTRLTVT.

The rearrangement uses TRBV11-2 and TRBJ1-3; D is perhaps TRBD1 (5 bases). Germline CDR1 is SGHAT and CDR2 is FQNNGV. V lost 1 base, J lost 4 bases, and 11 bases lay in between. The CDR3 loop spans 15 amino acids. CDR3 in amino acids: CASSLGRAAGNTIYF. The CDR3 nucleotides read TGTGCCAGCAGCTTAGGCAGGGCTGCAGGAAACACCATATATTTT.

The chain uses TRBV6-5 and TRBJ1-2; D remains ambiguous. The CDR3 sequence is 15 residues long. CDR1 is MNHEY and CDR2 is SVGAGI in the germline V gene. Between the trimmed V and J ends, which lost 4 bases and 4 bases, there was a span of 16 bases. CDR3 sequence (DNA): TGTGCCAGCAGTTCCAGCGGCAGAACCATCTATGGCTACACCTTC. It encodes CASSSSGRTIYGYTF.

The CDR3 nucleotides read TGTGCCAGCAGCGCCTTGACTAGCAATGAGCAGTTCTTC. Its translation: CASSALTSNEQFF. The rearrangement joins TRBV7-9 to TRBJ2-1; TRBD2 is a possible D gene (6 bases). The V end lost 5 bases, the J end lost 6 bases, and 11 bases lay between the germline ends. The CDR3 has 13 amino acids. Germline V gene lookup returns CDR1 SEHNR and CDR2 FQNEAQ (reference sequence).

The chain carries TRBV7-9 and TRBJ1-4, with D maybe TRBD1 (5 bases). The CDR3 spans 14 residues. Germline V gene sequence: CDR1 SEHNR, CDR2 FQNEAQ (reference sequence). V was shortened by 5 bases and J by 7 bases, with 14 bases between the two germline ends. The CDR3 region is CASSPFSGGEKLFF. CDR3 nucleotides: TGTGCCAGCAGCCCCTTCTCGGGGGGTGAAAAACTGTTTTTT.

This clone was observed a single time. The rearrangement uses TRBV5-4 and TRBJ1-5; D ambiguous. The CDR3 covers 15 residues. V was trimmed by 0 bases and J by 6 bases, leaving 13 bases between them. Per the germline V gene, CDR1 is SGHNT and CDR2 is YYREEE (reference sequence). The CDR3 loop is CASSLDPDGSQPQHF. The CDR3 DNA sequence: TGTGCCAGCAGCTTGGACCCTGATGGTAGTCAGCCCCAGCATTTT.

The sample holds one count of this clone. The chain combines TRBV15 with TRBJ1-5; TRBD1 aligns across 7 bases. The CDR3 sequence is 14 residues long. V dropped 5 bases and J dropped 11; count of bases not matched to a gene: 12. CDR1 and CDR2 from the germline V gene are LNHNV and YYDKDF (reference sequence). The CDR3 bases are TGTGCCACCAGCGCAACGGGACAGTCCTCAGCCCAGCATTTT. Protein: CATSATGQSSAQHF.

This clone was observed a handful of times. This chain links TRBV5-6 with TRBJ1-4, with D unclear. The CDR3 runs 18 residues. The V gene lost 0 bases and the J gene lost 4 bases, with 19 bases spanning the gap. Looked up from germline, CDR1 is SGHDT and CDR2 is YYEEEE. CDR3 bases: TGTGCCAGCAGCTTGGCGCTGGGGAGGTTAATAGTTAATGAAAAACTGTTTTTT. Protein: CASSLALGRLIVNEKLFF. The variable domain in full, completed from reference TRBV5-6 and TRBJ1-4, reads DAGVTQSPTHLIKTRGQQVTLRCSPKSGHDTVSWYQQALGQGPQFIFQYYEEEERQRGNFPDRFSGHQFPNYSSELNVNALLLGDSALYLCASSLALGRLIVNEKLFFGSGTQLSVL.

V gene TRBV9 combines with J gene TRBJ1-3; D remains ambiguous. V gave up 3 bases and J gave up 0 bases, with 10 bases separating them. CDR1 is SGDLS and CDR2 is YYNGEE in the germline V gene. The CDR3 has 15 amino acids. This chain's CDR3 is CASSAHGSSGNTIYF. The CDR3 bases are TGTGCCAGCAGCGCTCATGGGAGCTCTGGAAACACCATATATTTT. The variable domain in full, completed from reference TRBV9 and TRBJ1-3, reads DSGVTQTPKHLITATGQRVTLRCSPRSGDLSVYWYQQSLDQGLQFLIQYYNGEERAKGNILERFSAQQFPDLHSELNLSSLELGDSALYFCASSAHGSSGNTIYFGEGSWLTVV.

This chain links TRBV2 with TRBJ2-1; D remains unclear. In germline, CDR1 is SNHLY, CDR2 FYNNEI. The CDR3 contains 16 residues. V lost 6 bases to trimming and J lost 5 bases, with 20 bases between them. The CDR3 region is CASRVRVLIPNNEQFF. The CDR3 nucleotides are TGTGCCAGCAGGGTCCGGGTCCTCATACCTAACAATGAGCAGTTCTTC.

This chain connects TRBV28 to TRBJ1-2; D possibly corresponds to TRBD1 (6 bases). Germline CDR1 MDHEN, CDR2 SYDVKM. V lost 6 bases and J 3 bases, leaving 23 bases between the germline ends. This CDR3 contains 17 residues. CDR3 sequence (DNA): TGTGCCAGCAGCTCTAAGGGGGGGGCCCCGGCGGACTATGGCTACACCTTC. Its protein product is CASSSKGGAPADYGYTF.

The chain couples TRBV19 to TRBJ1-1; possible D gene TRBD1, 6 bases. The CDR3 runs to 15 residues. Germline V gives CDR1 LNHDA, CDR2 SQIVND (reference sequence). V lost 6 bases, J lost 1 base, and 15 bases lay in between. CDR3 loop: CASRRVYRENTEAFF. CDR3 sequence (DNA): TGTGCCAGTAGGCGGGTGTACAGGGAGAACACTGAAGCTTTCTTT.

V usage is TRBV5-1 and J usage is TRBJ1-2; 12 bases agree with TRBD1. After removal of 0 bases from V and 2 bases from J, the junction contained 5 bases not matched to a gene. Germline V gene sequence: CDR1 SGHRS, CDR2 YFSETQ. This CDR3 has 17 residues. CDR3 DNA sequence: TGCGCCAGCAGCTTGGGTGGGACAGGGGGCGCCAACTATGGCTACACCTTC. This translates into CASSLGGTGGANYGYTF.